The sequence of this TCR beta chain was determined in a study of blood T cell repertoires in COVID-19. As for the study in general: Acute and convalescent COVID-19 specimens originated in the United States, Italy and Spain. Sources were T cells, B-cell-depleted T cells, or PBMCs; the material itself was cDNA or gDNA.

Germline V gene sequence: CDR1 SEHNR, CDR2 FQNEAQ (reference sequence). The CDR3 has 14 residues. V gave up 5 bases and J gave up 0 bases; unmatched junction bases: 3. Repertoires were generated with immunoSEQ multiplex PCR, while TCRdb's copy carries only in-frame clones and drops some. The sample contains about 36,000 clones, less than 90% of which appear only once. The clonotype comes from an older man with acute or convalescent COVID-19. The sequenced sample was peripheral blood. The V call is TRBV7-9, the J call TRBJ2-7; 8 bases line up with TRBD2. The CDR3 sequence: CASSSSGSSYEQYF. The CDR3 bases are TGTGCCAGCAGCAGCAGCGGGAGCTCCTACGAGCAGTACTTC.